The source of this T cell receptor beta chain is a study of blood T cell repertoires in COVID-19. The CDR3 is 19 residues long. Per germline, CDR1 LGHNA and CDR2 YSLEER. V shed 1 base and J 3 bases; nucleotides not matched to a gene: 10. Assay used: immunoSEQ multiplex PCR; TCRdb lists only in-frame clones, some missing. The sample holds roughly 140,000 clones; about 87% are singletons and the top ten take 8% to 13%. The chain couples TRBV4-3 to TRBJ2-3; 13 bases agree with TRBD2. The sequencing input was peripheral blood. This clonotype was sampled from a woman of 80 years or more with acute or convalescent COVID-19. For the CDR3, the DNA is TGCGCCAGCAGCCAAGGACTAGCGGGGGGCGTGAGCAGTACAGATACGCAGTATTTT. Translated, it gives CASSQGLAGGVSSTDTQYF.